These 25 T cell receptor beta chains came from one sample sequenced in a study of cytomegalovirus exposure and HLA in healthy donors. The primer mix had 60 Vbeta and 13 Jbeta primers. Produced via immunoSEQ multiplex PCR; TCRdb's table is partial and in-frame only. The table has 150,000 to 200,000 clones, about four fifths seen once. Sequencing used PBMCs. The source of these receptors is a man between 18 and 29 years old in good health and CMV-seronegative.

The chain couples TRBV19 to TRBJ2-5; 11 nucleotides agree with TRBD1. Germline CDR1 LNHDA, CDR2 SQIVND (reference sequence). This CDR3 comprises 14 residues. Losses at the gene ends were 6 bases for V and 5 bases for J; bases not matched to a gene: 5. Written as DNA, the CDR3 is TGTGCCAGTAGACAGGACAGGGGGCAGGAGACCCAGTACTTC. Amino acid sequence: CASRQDRGQETQYF.

This clone was recorded a few times. J is TRBJ2-7 and V is TRBV14, with TRBD2 as a possible D gene (5 bases). In germline, CDR1 is SGHDN, CDR2 FVKESK. V was cut by 8 bases and J by 3 bases, with 8 bases left in between. The CDR3 has 11 amino acids. The CDR3 nucleotides are TGTGCCAGCGGGAGTAACTACGAGCAGTACTTC. Amino acids: CASGSNYEQYF.

This rearrangement joins TRBV29-1 to TRBJ1-2; D ambiguous. The germline V and J ends were trimmed by 7 bases and 1 base, with 16 bases remaining between them. CDR1 and CDR2 (germline): SQVTM, ANQGSEA. The CDR3 has 14 amino acids. CDR3 region: CSAQTAFSNYGYTF. The DNA of the CDR3 is TGCAGCGCACAAACAGCCTTTAGTAACTATGGCTACACCTTC.

The chain uses TRBV19 and TRBJ1-4; D perhaps matches TRBD1 (5 bases). This CDR3 is 15 amino acids long. Germline loops: CDR1 LNHDA, CDR2 SQIVND (reference sequence). Trimming removed 7 bases at V and 4 bases at J, with 16 bases between. The CDR3 DNA reads TGTGCCAGTACCCGTTGGGGGGAAGATAATGAAAAACTGTTTTTT. Encoded protein: CASTRWGEDNEKLFF.

In DNA form, the CDR3 reads TGTGCCAGCAGATCCCGACCGGGACTAGCGGTGCAAGAGACCCAGTACTTC. As protein: CASRSRPGLAVQETQYF. The chain is built from TRBV11-2 and TRBJ2-5; TRBD2 agrees at 11 bases. The CDR3 sequence is 17 residues long. Germline trimming cut 6 bases from V and 2 bases from J; bases unmatched to any gene: 11. CDR1 and CDR2 from the germline V gene are SGHAT and FQNNGV. Drawing the rest from reference TRBV11-2 and TRBJ2-5, the complete variable domain is EAGVAQSPRYKIIEKRQSVAFWCNPISGHATLYWYQQILGQGPKLLIQFQNNGVVDDSQLPKDRFSAERLKGVDSTLKIQPAKLEDSAVYLCASRSRPGLAVQETQYFGPGTRLLVL.

As regards this clone: A read error may account for a junction end that differs from germline. The chain couples TRBV2 to TRBJ2-3; perhaps TRBD1 as D (6 bases). Germline CDR1 SNHLY, CDR2 FYNNEI. The CDR3 consists of 15 residues. The DNA for the CDR3 is TGTGCCAGCAGCAGGCTAAGGGACGCGACAGGTACGCAGTATTTT. Its protein is CASSRLRDATGTQYF. Combining the CDR3 with reference TRBV2 and TRBJ2-3 gives the whole variable domain EPEVTQTPSHQVTQMGQEVILRCVPISNHLYFYWYRQILGQKVEFLVSFYNNEISEKSEIFDDQFSVERPDGSNFTLKIRSTKLEDSAMYFCASSRLRDATGTQYFGPGTRLTVL.

The chain links TRBV19 to TRBJ2-1; the match to TRBD1 covers 7 bases. CDR1 and CDR2 (germline): LNHDA, SQIVND (reference sequence). The CDR3 sequence is 14 residues long. V was clipped by 9 bases and J by 9 bases; unmatched bases: 14. CDR3 loop: CASATTRQGGEQFF. CDR3 sequence (DNA): TGTGCCAGCGCAACCACTCGACAGGGCGGTGAGCAGTTCTTC.

This CDR3 reads CASSPDRGGYNEQFF. In DNA, the CDR3 is TGTGCCAGCAGTCCCGACAGGGGGGGCTACAATGAGCAGTTCTTC. V and J are TRBV27 and TRBJ2-1; 9 bases match TRBD1. Germline V lookup: CDR1 MNHEY, CDR2 SMNVEV (reference sequence). V shed 5 bases, J shed 3 bases, and the junction held 5 bases outside the gene matches. The CDR3 covers 15 residues.

The V call is TRBV7-9, the J call TRBJ2-6; D is possibly TRBD1 (5 bases). Looked up from germline, CDR1 is SEHNR and CDR2 is FQNEAQ (reference sequence). V was pared by 5 bases and J by 0 bases, with 20 bases between. This CDR3 has 19 amino acids. The CDR3 is CASSPPGQDTSSGANVLTF. The CDR3 nucleotides read TGTGCCAGCAGCCCACCTGGGCAGGACACTTCCTCTGGGGCCAACGTCCTGACTTTC.

The genes are TRBV4-2 and TRBJ2-3; weak D call: TRBD2 (6 bases). Trimming took off 7 bases at V and 0 bases at J, with 17 bases between the two ends. The CDR3 extends over 16 amino acids. Germline-derived CDR1 and CDR2 are LGHNA and YNFKEQ. Written as DNA, the CDR3 is TGTGCCAGCAACAAAAACCTAGCGACGAGCACAGATACGCAGTATTTT. It is translated as CASNKNLATSTDTQYF.

This clone was picked up a small number of times. This chain uses TRBV28 with TRBJ2-1; 13 positions match TRBD2. Trimming cost V 5 bases and J 8 bases; bases outside gene matches: 9. The CDR3 is 16 residues long. CDR1 and CDR2 (germline): MDHEN, SYDVKM. CDR3: CASSGPGLAGNDEQFF. The CDR3 coding sequence is TGTGCCAGCAGTGGTCCGGGACTAGCGGGAAACGATGAGCAGTTCTTC.

This clone was counted a single time. V gene TRBV7-3 combines with J gene TRBJ2-5; 8 bases line up with TRBD2. This CDR3 is 14 amino acids long. The V segment lost 5 bases and the J segment 5 bases; nucleotides outside the gene matches: 7. The germline gives CDR1 SGHTA, CDR2 FQGTGA. CDR3 DNA sequence: TGTGCCAGCAGCCCCGGGGGGGGTAGGGAGACCCAGTACTTC. Encoded protein: CASSPGGGRETQYF.

V and J are TRBV4-2 and TRBJ2-7; tentatively, D is TRBD2 (5 bases). Germline assignment: CDR1 LGHNA and CDR2 YNFKEQ. CDR3 size: 16 residues. The V and J ends lost 1 base and 3 bases respectively, with 16 bases between them. CDR3 in DNA: TGTGCCAGCAGCCAAGGAGATCACGGGAAGGGCTACGAGCAGTACTTC. Translating gives CASSQGDHGKGYEQYF.

The V gene is TRBV4-1, the J gene TRBJ2-7, with a tentative D call TRBD2 (6 bases). The V gene lost 4 bases and the J gene lost 3 bases, with 16 bases spanning the gap. Looked up from germline, CDR1 is MGHRA and CDR2 is YSYEKL. The CDR3 totals 15 residues. CDR3 sequence reads: CASSPSAGRRYEQYF. The CDR3 region has the DNA TGCGCCAGCAGCCCGTCAGCGGGCCGACGCTACGAGCAGTACTTC.

The chain uses TRBV7-2 and TRBJ1-3; D is unresolved. Germline V gene lookup returns CDR1 SGHTA and CDR2 FQGNSA. This CDR3 has 16 residues. The V end lost 0 bases, the J end lost 4 bases, and 13 bases lay between the germline ends. Here the CDR3 reads CASSLAPARWGNTIYF. CDR3 DNA sequence: TGTGCCAGCAGCTTAGCGCCGGCCAGGTGGGGAAACACCATATATTTT.

This clone was seen a few times. The CDR3, as DNA: TGCGCCAGCAGCTCGACCGGGACTCCTACCTACGAGCAGTACTTC. This translates into CASSSTGTPTYEQYF. The V call is TRBV5-1, the J call TRBJ2-7, with a weak D call TRBD2 (6 bases). Germline V gene lookup returns CDR1 SGHRS and CDR2 YFSETQ. V gave up 3 bases and J gave up 2 bases, with 15 bases separating them. The CDR3 spans 15 residues. Full variable domain (missing parts from reference TRBV5-1 and TRBJ2-7): KAGVTQTPRYLIKTRGQQVTLSCSPISGHRSVSWYQQTPGQGLQFLFEYFSETQRNKGNFPGRFSGRQFSNSRSEMNVSTLELGDSALYLCASSSTGTPTYEQYFGPGTRLTVT.

In this sample, this clone turned up a few times. This sequence joins TRBV11-2 and TRBJ1-3; 9 bases line up with TRBD1. V lost 5 bases to trimming and J lost 2 bases; unmatched junction nucleotides: 7. The germline V gene encodes CDR1 SGHAT and CDR2 FQNNGV. CDR3 length equals 16 residues. CDR3 DNA: TGTGCCAGCAGCCCGGGGACAGGGCGAACTGGAAACACCATATATTTT. Translated: CASSPGTGRTGNTIYF.

This CDR3 is CASSPGIYGYTF. Written as DNA, the CDR3 is TGTGCCAGTAGTCCGGGTATCTATGGCTACACCTTC. The chain uses TRBV19 and TRBJ1-2, with D hard to call. Deletions cut 5 bases from V and 4 bases from J, with 8 bases between. The CDR3 length is 12 residues. Germline CDR1 and CDR2: LNHDA and SQIVND (reference sequence).

The rearrangement uses TRBV4-3 and TRBJ2-1; 13 bases are a match to TRBD2. CDR3 size: 18 residues. The germline V gene encodes CDR1 LGHNA and CDR2 YSLEER. The V gene end was trimmed by 2 bases and the J gene end by 0 bases; junction bases not matched to a gene: 4. The CDR3 DNA sequence: TGCGCCAGCAGCCAATCCCGGACTAGCGGGAGCTCCTACAATGAGCAGTTCTTC. This codes for CASSQSRTSGSSYNEQFF.

The genes are TRBV28 and TRBJ1-2; 8 nucleotides align to TRBD1. The V gene end was trimmed by 4 bases and the J gene end by 2 bases; junction bases not matched to a gene: 6. CDR3 length: 15 residues. Germline assignment: CDR1 MDHEN and CDR2 SYDVKM. CDR3 region: CASSYQTGANYGYTF. The CDR3 DNA reads as TGTGCCAGCAGTTACCAGACAGGGGCAAACTATGGCTACACCTTC.

Remarks on this clone: The junction and the germline gene differ at one end; a read error may be behind it. The CDR3 loop reads CASSVRAGTAYNEQFF. The CDR3 DNA follows: TGTGCTAGCAGCGTCCGGGCGGGGACAGCCTACAATGAGCAGTTCTTC. This sequence joins TRBV7-7 and TRBJ2-1; D possibly corresponds to TRBD1 (7 bases). Germline V gives CDR1 SSHAT, CDR2 FNYEAQ (reference sequence). This CDR3 contains 16 residues.

This chain links TRBV4-2 with TRBJ2-7; D may be TRBD2 (5 bases). The CDR3 has 14 amino acids. Trimming left V 1 base short and J 2 bases short, with 9 bases between. Per the germline V gene, CDR1 is LGHNA and CDR2 is YNFKEQ. For the CDR3, the DNA is TGTGCCAGCAGCCAAGGAGAGGGCCCCTACGAGCAGTACTTC. Amino acids: CASSQGEGPYEQYF.

This clone was seen more than once but under ten times. The same CDR3 can be traced to other DNA sequences in this sample. The gene calls are TRBV19 and TRBJ2-3; 12 nucleotides match TRBD2. The length of the CDR3 is 21 residues. Germline CDR1 reads LNHDA; CDR2 reads SQIVND (reference sequence). The junction had 22 bases not matched to a gene; V was cut back by 2 bases and J by 7 bases. In nucleotides, the CDR3 is TGTGCCAGTAGTATACTTCAGAAAAGGGAGCTAGCGGGAGGGCCGGGTTATACGCAGTATTTT. Protein sequence: CASSILQKRELAGGPGYTQYF.

The J gene is TRBJ2-5, the V gene TRBV29-1, with D unresolved. V was trimmed by 4 bases and J by 7 bases, leaving 16 bases between them. CDR1 is SQVTM and CDR2 is ANQGSEA in the germline V gene. The CDR3 has 13 amino acids. The CDR3: CSVGADPFGTQYF. CDR3 DNA: TGCAGCGTTGGGGCCGACCCCTTCGGGACCCAGTACTTC. Full variable domain (missing parts from reference TRBV29-1 and TRBJ2-5): SAVISQKPSRDICQRGTSLTIQCQVDSQVTMMFWYRQQPGQSLTLIATANQGSEATYESGFVIDKFPISRPNLTFSTLTVSNMSPEDSSIYLCSVGADPFGTQYFGPGTRLLVL.

This chain joins TRBV15 and TRBJ2-7; a possible D gene is TRBD1 (6 bases). The germline CDR1 and CDR2 sequences are LNHNV and YYDKDF (reference sequence). The CDR3 length is 14 residues. Trimming took 0 bases from V and 4 from J, leaving 10 bases between them. The CDR3 loop reads CATSREWGPYEQYF. DNA of the CDR3: TGTGCCACCAGCAGAGAATGGGGGCCTTACGAGCAGTACTTC.